This TCR beta chain was sequenced in a study of metastatic and nonmetastatic thyroid tumors. Study as a whole: The authors compared repertoires across blood and tumor or nodule tissue from malignant and benign thyroid patients.

Prior to thyroid surgery, none of the patients had received any treatment. CDR1 is MNHEY and CDR2 is SVGAGI in the germline V gene. With 3 bases removed from V and 7 bases from J, the gap between germline ends came to 9 bases. The CDR3 length is 13 residues. A few counts support this clone. TCRdb re-called clones from the PCR reads using MiXCR. The sample contains about 5,000 clones, approximately 30% of which appear only once. Sequenced material: adjacent normal tissue. This TCR derives from a female donor with papillary thyroid cancer or a benign thyroid nodule (not recorded which). Some clones in this sample may be carry-over from other donors' samples. The chain employs TRBV6-5 and TRBJ2-2; D is uncertain. The CDR3 spells CASSYKDGGELFF. CDR3 DNA sequence: TGTGCCAGCAGTTATAAGGATGGCGGGGAGCTGTTTTTT.